Listed here are 3 T cell receptor beta chains from one sample, sequenced in a study of T cell responses to AZD1222 COVID-19 vaccine (dated by TCRdb to about 2021). Library preparation used the immunoSEQ multiplex PCR assay. TCRdb carries this immuneACCESS record with in-frame sequences only. Its versions omit some clonotypes, under half of them owing to an unresolved V gene in the studies checked, with the rest unexplained. This sample holds about 94,000 clones; roughly 90% were observed only once. More than 10% of the sample rests with the top ten. The sample's time point, from its label and the paper: baseline before first vaccination. The sequences come from peripheral blood, collected on day 0 of AZD1222 vaccination. These TCRs come from an adult in good health.

The chain couples TRBV5-6 to TRBJ2-2; D gene ambiguous. This CDR3 comprises 17 residues. The V and J ends lost 0 bases and 3 bases respectively, with 15 bases between them. Germline V lookup: CDR1 SGHDT, CDR2 YYEEEE. CDR3 loop: CASSLGRAGGDTGELFF. DNA of the CDR3: TGTGCCAGCAGCTTGGGTCGGGCAGGTGGGGACACCGGGGAGCTGTTTTTT.

CDR3 nucleotide sequence: TGTGCCAGCAGCCACGCCCTGCCTTCAGATACGCAGTATTTT. As protein: CASSHALPSDTQYF. The chain recombines TRBV5-4 with TRBJ2-3; D remains ambiguous. The CDR3 spans 14 residues. With 4 bases removed from V and 4 bases from J, the gap between germline ends came to 13 bases. CDR1 and CDR2 (germline): SGHNT, YYREEE (reference sequence).

V is TRBV6-5 and J is TRBJ1-4; D call uncertain. With 6 bases removed from V and 5 bases from J, the gap between germline ends came to 16 bases. CDR3 length: 15 amino acids. Germline V gene sequence: CDR1 MNHEY, CDR2 SVGAGI. Written as DNA, the CDR3 is TGTGCCAGCAGCCAGGCCTCTACCGCAAATGAAAAACTGTTTTTT. Protein: CASSQASTANEKLFF.